A selection of T cell receptor beta chains follows, all from one sample in a study of blood T cell repertoires in COVID-19. Assay: immunoSEQ multiplex PCR; the TCRdb copy retains only in-frame clones and omits some. The sample consists of about 350,000 clones, about 90% of them appearing once. The specimen sequenced was PBMCs or T cells enriched from blood (not recorded which). These receptors originate from a woman aged 30 to 39 who had been exposed to COVID-19. CDR3s include the opening cysteine and the closing phenylalanine or tryptophan. Fields, in order: J gene, V gene, clone size, CDR3 length, CDR3 protein. Clone size, where shown, is once, few, many, or a class for clones that have expanded.

j_gene: TRBJ1-5; v_gene: TRBV24-1; abundance: NA; len: 18; CDR3aa: CATTTAGQGEYSNQPQHF
j_gene: TRBJ1-2; v_gene: TRBV6-5; abundance: NA; len: 13; CDR3aa: CASRPHPEDGYTF
j_gene: TRBJ2-7; v_gene: TRBV9; abundance: NA; len: 14; CDR3aa: CASSVGVGAYEQYF
j_gene: TRBJ2-5; v_gene: TRBV27; abundance: NA; len: 15; CDR3aa: CASSFFWESQETQYF
j_gene: TRBJ2-1; v_gene: TRBV19; abundance: NA; len: 15; CDR3aa: CASSNTRGSYNEQFF
j_gene: TRBJ1-2; v_gene: TRBV28; abundance: NA; len: 18; CDR3aa: CASSFVQGRVQGLGGYTF
j_gene: TRBJ1-1; v_gene: TRBV2; abundance: NA; len: 15; CDR3aa: CASRVWPGGPNEAFF
j_gene: TRBJ1-1; v_gene: TRBV5-3; abundance: NA; len: 14; CDR3aa: CAAYPGLVFSEAFF
j_gene: TRBJ1-3; v_gene: TRBV6-5; abundance: NA; len: 12; CDR3aa: CASRNTGAPVYF
j_gene: TRBJ1-5; v_gene: TRBV28; abundance: NA; len: 17; CDR3aa: CASSPNSPGVPSQPQHF
j_gene: TRBJ2-5; v_gene: TRBV6-5; abundance: NA; len: 13; CDR3aa: CASQSSGSETQYF
j_gene: TRBJ2-1; v_gene: TRBV30; abundance: NA; len: 16; CDR3aa: CAWSVRSGTGGDEQFF
j_gene: TRBJ1-2; v_gene: TRBV28; abundance: NA; len: 14; CDR3aa: CASSRGGGYYGYTF
j_gene: TRBJ2-3; v_gene: TRBV18; abundance: NA; len: 12; CDR3aa: CASSPVQDTQYF
j_gene: TRBJ2-7; v_gene: TRBV19; abundance: NA; len: 14; CDR3aa: CASRAPGQHYEQYF
j_gene: TRBJ1-4; v_gene: TRBV5-1; abundance: once; len: 15; CDR3aa: CASSFLGADNEKLFF
j_gene: TRBJ2-7; v_gene: TRBV3-1/TRBV3-2; abundance: NA; len: 14; CDR3aa: CASSQENGLAGQYF
j_gene: TRBJ2-7; v_gene: TRBV5-4; abundance: NA; len: 17; CDR3aa: CASSLDLSGGSSYEQYF
j_gene: TRBJ2-2; v_gene: TRBV2; abundance: NA; len: 14; CDR3aa: CASSEGANTGELFF
j_gene: TRBJ1-4; v_gene: TRBV15; abundance: NA; len: 15; CDR3aa: CATSRVRTGDEKLFF
j_gene: TRBJ2-1; v_gene: TRBV19; abundance: NA; len: 13; CDR3aa: CASSWDFYNEQFF
j_gene: TRBJ1-1; v_gene: TRBV13; abundance: NA; len: 14; CDR3aa: CAGQRGGPNTEAFF
j_gene: TRBJ2-3; v_gene: TRBV28; abundance: once; len: 14; CDR3aa: CASSRLLGADTQYF
j_gene: TRBJ1-2; v_gene: TRBV7-9; abundance: NA; len: 16; CDR3aa: CASSSAGSPDLYGYTF
j_gene: TRBJ2-7; v_gene: TRBV5-8; abundance: NA; len: 14; CDR3aa: CASSFLDRVGEQYF
j_gene: TRBJ2-5; v_gene: TRBV10-2; abundance: NA; len: 13; CDR3aa: CASALAGTETQYF
j_gene: TRBJ1-2; v_gene: TRBV3-1/TRBV3-2; abundance: NA; len: 12; CDR3aa: CASSQLGQGYTF
j_gene: TRBJ1-1; v_gene: TRBV18; abundance: NA; len: 12; CDR3aa: CASSPGQPEAFF
j_gene: TRBJ1-1; v_gene: TRBV11-2; abundance: NA; len: 15; CDR3aa: CASSPAAASNTEAFF
j_gene: TRBJ1-1; v_gene: TRBV7-9; abundance: NA; len: 16; CDR3aa: CASSLAPQGFGAEAFF
j_gene: TRBJ1-2; v_gene: TRBV12-3/TRBV12-4; abundance: NA; len: 12; CDR3aa: CASSFLSYGYTF
j_gene: TRBJ2-5; v_gene: TRBV7-6; abundance: NA; len: 21; CDR3aa: CASSLVGGTSGRTPGVGTQYF
j_gene: TRBJ1-5; v_gene: TRBV11-2; abundance: NA; len: 15; CDR3aa: CASSKNKGSGQPQHF
j_gene: TRBJ1-5; v_gene: TRBV24-1; abundance: NA; len: 21; CDR3aa: CATKRKRPWAAREVGNQPQHF
j_gene: TRBJ1-5; v_gene: TRBV19; abundance: once; len: 16; CDR3aa: CASSNIGSGWNQPQHF
j_gene: TRBJ2-2; v_gene: TRBV5-6; abundance: NA; len: 16; CDR3aa: CAGSFYLGTVGGELFF
j_gene: TRBJ1-5; v_gene: TRBV5-1; abundance: NA; len: 15; CDR3aa: CASSFQGDLNQPQHF
j_gene: TRBJ1-3; v_gene: TRBV2; abundance: NA; len: 15; CDR3aa: CASSAPGLGGNTIYF
j_gene: TRBJ2-1; v_gene: TRBV5-1; abundance: NA; len: 17; CDR3aa: CASSLAPRGSSYNEQFF
j_gene: TRBJ2-7; v_gene: TRBV29-1; abundance: NA; len: 13; CDR3aa: CSVGAGLRIEQYF
j_gene: TRBJ1-6; v_gene: TRBV5-6; abundance: NA; len: 12; CDR3aa: CASSLVNSPLHF
j_gene: TRBJ2-2; v_gene: TRBV11-2; abundance: NA; len: 12; CDR3aa: CASRRGGGELFF
j_gene: TRBJ1-3; v_gene: TRBV5-8; abundance: NA; len: 16; CDR3aa: CASSPRDSVSGNTIYF
j_gene: TRBJ1-3; v_gene: TRBV9; abundance: NA; len: 17; CDR3aa: CASSDAPGQQVGNTIYF
j_gene: TRBJ2-5; v_gene: TRBV30; abundance: NA; len: 15; CDR3aa: CAWRATSGRQETQYF
j_gene: TRBJ2-2; v_gene: TRBV12-3/TRBV12-4; abundance: once; len: 13; CDR3aa: CASMTTNTGELFF
j_gene: TRBJ1-2; v_gene: TRBV6-5; abundance: NA; len: 13; CDR3aa: CASRGTGGYGYTF
j_gene: TRBJ1-2; v_gene: TRBV6-5; abundance: NA; len: 12; CDR3aa: CASTRWNYGYTF